This T cell receptor beta chain was profiled in a study of early T cells in non-severe SARS-CoV-2 infection. Whole-study results and caveats: Anti-spike CD8 specificities were favored by VDJdb matching, whose results missed private and CD4 specificities.

The CDR3 is 9 residues long. Between the trimmed V and J ends, which lost 9 bases and 5 bases, there was a span of 5 bases. Per germline, CDR1 MGHDK and CDR2 SYGVNS. The table lists this clonotype with a few counts. Its antigen remains unknown. Individual cDNA molecules each received unique molecular identifiers attached to them. TCRdb re-derived calls from the 5' RACE reads in MiXCR, one entry per CDR3 protein. The table has under 30,000 distinct CDR3 sequences, around 5% seen once; the top ten hold around 6.3%. The sample was whole blood. The sequence derives from an adult who was a healthcare worker with PCR-confirmed SARS-CoV-2 infection or an uninfected control (not recorded which). J is TRBJ2-7 and V is TRBV25-1; D remains ambiguous. The CDR3, as DNA: TGTGCCAGTGGAGACGAGCAGTACTTC. It is translated as CASGDEQYF.